This T cell receptor (beta chain) came from a study of CD8 T cells in ankylosing spondylitis. Each TCR beta library was made by quantitative 5'-RACE that incorporated molecular barcodes. Using its own MiXCR run on the 5' RACE reads, TCRdb lists one record per CDR3 protein. The table records under 950,000 distinct CDR3 sequences, around 20% of them present only once. Points from the study as a whole: Relatively rare in peripheral blood, disease-linked clones were also CD8+. Past research had described some motif variants in reactive arthritis synovial fluid and blood. A TCR beta motif made of about 8 highly homologous variants seemed typical of ankylosing spondylitis blood.

The CDR3 covers 14 residues. Trimming left V 1 base short and J 6 bases short, with 13 bases between. Germline V gives CDR1 SGHDT, CDR2 YYEEEE. Regarding this clonotype: Its antigen is still unknown.

The sequence derives from a male donor with ankylosing spondylitis. Sequenced sample: blood, either unsorted or a sorted T cell fraction (not recorded which). This chain uses TRBV5-6 with TRBJ1-1; perhaps TRBD1 as D (5 bases). The CDR3 reads CASSLSTGRPEAFF. For the CDR3, the DNA is TGTGCCAGCAGCTTGAGTACAGGCAGGCCTGAAGCTTTCTTT.